This TCR beta chain was profiled in a study of blood T cells in healthy people across ages. A note on this clonotype: Its specificity is unknown.

General observations from the study: Per-million-T-cell TCR beta diversity fell roughly linearly with age.

For the second PCR, which ran for 7 to 11 cycles, a sample-barcoded 5' primer and a J-beta primer mix were used. With 12 random nucleotides, a template-switch adaptor tagged each individual cDNA molecule. TCRdb analysed the 5' RACE reads with MiXCR anew, one entry per CDR3 protein. The sample records some 1,500,000 distinct CDR3 sequences, 35% to 45% being singletons. Sequencing was carried out using blood. This sequence was found in a woman between 18 and 30 years old in good health.

CDR3 sequence (DNA): TGTGCCAGCAGCGCAGGGGGCCGAGGCACCGGGGAGCTGTTTTTT. Its translation is CASSAGGRGTGELFF. The J gene is TRBJ2-2, the V gene TRBV9, with 8 bases fitting TRBD1. The V gene end was trimmed by 3 bases and the J gene end by 4 bases; junction bases not matched to a gene: 5. The CDR3 totals 15 residues. The germline V gene encodes CDR1 SGDLS and CDR2 YYNGEE.